This TCR beta chain was observed in a study of blood T cell repertoires in COVID-19. Study in general: T cells, B-cell-depleted T cells, or PBMCs provided the cDNA or gDNA that served as material.

V dropped 6 bases and J dropped 7; count of bases not matched to a gene: 6. Germline V gives CDR1 MNHEY, CDR2 SVGEGT. This CDR3 contains 13 residues. Sample share makes this clone medium-sized. Per the original data handling: Amplification with reference gene primers provided the estimates of nucleated cell counts. Clones were sequenced by immunoSEQ multiplex PCR, and TCRdb holds only the in-frame ones, with some missing. V, J and clone size are those of that table, while D and trimming were read from the DNA. The data show 200,000 to 300,000 clones, about 68% seen once. V gene TRBV6-2 or TRBV6-3 combines with J gene TRBJ2-7, with TRBD2 matching 10 bases. This clonotype was obtained from a woman aged 80 or over with acute or convalescent COVID-19. The sample taken for sequencing was peripheral blood. CDR3 DNA sequence: TGTGCCAGCAGCCAGGGACTAGCGCGAGAGCAGTACTTC. Encoded protein: CASSQGLAREQYF.